This T cell receptor (beta chain) was sequenced in a study of blood T cell repertoires in COVID-19. Using immunoSEQ multiplex PCR, the repertoire was profiled, and TCRdb retains in-frame clones only, with some absent. The sample contains approximately 70,000 clones, about 80% of which appear only once. CDR3 length equals 13 residues. Germline V lookup: CDR1 MGHDK, CDR2 SYGVNS. After removal of 6 bases from V and 8 bases from J, the junction contained 5 bases not matched to a gene. This clone was found once. This chain links TRBV25-1 with TRBJ1-4, with 8 positions matching TRBD1. The receptor's source is a woman aged 55-70 years with acute or convalescent COVID-19. Sequenced: peripheral blood. DNA for the CDR3: TGTGCCAGCAGCGGGACAGGTATCGAAAAACTGTTTTTT. It translates to CASSGTGIEKLFF.